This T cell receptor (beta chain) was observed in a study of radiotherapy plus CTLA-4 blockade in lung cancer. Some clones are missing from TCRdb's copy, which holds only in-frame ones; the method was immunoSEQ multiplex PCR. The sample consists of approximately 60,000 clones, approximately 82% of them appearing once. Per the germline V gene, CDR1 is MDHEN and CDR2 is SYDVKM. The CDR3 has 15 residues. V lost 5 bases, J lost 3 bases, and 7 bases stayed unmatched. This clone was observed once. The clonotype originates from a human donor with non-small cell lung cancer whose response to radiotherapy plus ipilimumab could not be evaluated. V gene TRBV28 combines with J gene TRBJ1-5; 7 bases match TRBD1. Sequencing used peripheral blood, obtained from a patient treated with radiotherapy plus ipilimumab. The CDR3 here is CASSPAQGNNQPQHF. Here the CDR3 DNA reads TGTGCCAGCAGTCCCGCACAGGGGAACAATCAGCCCCAGCATTTT.